The next 9 T cell receptor beta chains were all read from a single sample in a study of shared clonotypes between healthy human individuals. Measured with immunoSEQ multiplex PCR; TCRdb has only the in-frame clones, and not every one. Among under 2.5 million clones listed, 80% to 95% were seen once. Sequenced material: naive CD4+ T cells from PBMCs. Regarding subset: CD45RA+ positively selected. The receptors shown here come from a man younger than 35 in good health. Some clones in this sample may be carry-over from other donors' samples.

The chain links TRBV29-1 to TRBJ1-1, with a possible D match to TRBD1 (6 bases). From germline, CDR1 is SQVTM and CDR2 ANQGSEA. This CDR3 contains 12 residues. Trimming took 4 bases from V and 13 from J, leaving 19 bases between them. For the CDR3, the DNA is TGCAGCGTTGTAACTGGGGGCGGCCTTTTTTTCTTT. This translates into CSVVTGGGLFFF.

CDR3 loop: CASSMAGGDRPYNEQFF. In nucleotides, the CDR3 is TGTGCCAGTAGTATGGCGGGGGGAGACAGACCCTACAATGAGCAGTTCTTC. This rearrangement joins TRBV19 to TRBJ2-1, with TRBD2 matching over 8 bases. The V segment lost 3 bases and the J segment 2 bases; nucleotides outside the gene matches: 9. Germline V gene sequence: CDR1 LNHDA, CDR2 SQIVND (reference sequence). The CDR3 extends over 17 amino acids.

The chain joins TRBV30 to TRBJ2-7; D gene unclear. The CDR3 contains 12 residues. V was trimmed by 1 base and J by 2 bases, leaving 6 bases between them. Looked up from germline, CDR1 is GTSNPN and CDR2 is SVGIG (reference sequence). The CDR3 region is CAWSDGAYEQYF. The CDR3 bases are TGTGCCTGGAGTGATGGGGCCTACGAGCAGTACTTC.

The V gene is TRBV18, the J gene TRBJ2-3, with 9 bases fitting TRBD2. The CDR3 sequence is 17 residues long. J was trimmed by 3 bases and V by 3 bases; bases with no gene match: 10. Germline V gene sequence: CDR1 KGHSH, CDR2 LQKENI. The DNA for the CDR3 is TGTGCCAGCTCACCGTCCTTAATAGCGGGAGTAACAGATACGCAGTATTTT. Protein sequence: CASSPSLIAGVTDTQYF.

The chain carries TRBV28 and TRBJ2-7, with D tentatively TRBD2 (6 bases). V dropped 4 bases and J dropped 3 bases, with 10 bases sitting between them. CDR1 and CDR2 (germline): MDHEN, SYDVKM. The CDR3 spans 13 residues. CDR3 sequence: CASSSGSIYEQYF. The DNA for the CDR3 is TGTGCCAGCAGTTCCGGGAGTATCTACGAGCAGTACTTC.

The chain uses TRBV5-4 and TRBJ2-3, with D unresolved. The CDR3 loop spans 14 amino acids. CDR1 is SGHNT, CDR2 YYREEE, per germline (reference sequence). Between the trimmed V and J ends, which lost 5 bases and 2 bases, there was a span of 12 bases. The chain's CDR3 is CASRPGTTTDTQYF. The CDR3 region has the DNA TGTGCCAGCAGACCAGGCACCACCACAGATACGCAGTATTTT.

The chain couples TRBV14 to TRBJ2-2; tentatively, D is TRBD2 (5 bases). V gave up 5 bases and J gave up 0 bases, with 13 bases separating them. This CDR3 is built from 16 residues. CDR1 SGHDN and CDR2 FVKESK come from the germline V gene. CDR3 in amino acids: CASSIQRAANTGELFF. The CDR3 DNA reads TGTGCCAGCAGCATCCAGAGGGCAGCGAACACCGGGGAGCTGTTTTTT.

This sequence joins TRBV2 and TRBJ1-2, with D perhaps matching TRBD1 (5 bases). Trimming left V 4 bases short and J 8 bases short, with 14 bases between. CDR1 is SNHLY and CDR2 is FYNNEI in the germline V gene. This CDR3 is 13 amino acids long. CDR3 DNA: TGTGCCAGCAGTGTAGCAGGGACTGGCGGCTACACCTTC. This translates into CASSVAGTGGYTF.

The chain joins TRBV14 to TRBJ2-7; D ambiguous. With 1 base removed from V and 0 bases from J, the gap between germline ends came to 7 bases. This CDR3 spans 14 amino acids. CDR1 and CDR2 from the germline V gene are SGHDN and FVKESK. The chain's CDR3 is CASSQAPDSYEQYF. Written as DNA, the CDR3 is TGTGCCAGCAGCCAAGCACCAGACTCCTACGAGCAGTACTTC.